What follows are 18 T cell receptor beta chains derived from one specimen sequenced in a study of T cell clonality in common variable immunodeficiency. Clones were sequenced by immunoSEQ multiplex PCR, and TCRdb holds only the in-frame ones, with some missing. The specimen gives 30,000 to 40,000 clones without singletons; the ten biggest hold more than 2.5%. The sequencing input was peripheral blood mononuclear cells. The origin of the receptors is a person aged 18 to 70 in good health.

This clone appeared many times. With the read ending 3 residues before the CDR3 end, the germline J gene is used to fill in that end. V usage is TRBV6-2 or TRBV6-3 and J usage is TRBJ2-5; TRBD2 matches at 7 bases. V dropped 1 base and J dropped 4; count of bases not matched to a gene: 6. CDR3 length: 15 residues. The V gene's germline CDR1 is MNHEY and CDR2 SVGEGT. The CDR3 region is CASSYLTTSRETQYF. The sequenced part of the CDR3 DNA is TGTGCCAGCAGTTACTTAACGACTAGCCGAGAGACC.

On this clone itself: The sequenced fragment ends 3 residues before the CDR3 boundary, so the rest is inferred from the germline J gene. V usage is TRBV7-8 and J usage is TRBJ1-3; D gene uncertain. Trimming took 1 base from V and 0 from J, leaving 10 bases between them. The CDR3 totals 16 residues. Germline loops: CDR1 SGHVS, CDR2 FQNEAQ. Incomplete CDR3 DNA: TGTGCCAGCAGCTTAGGGGCACGGAACTCTGGAAACACC. This sequence encodes CASSLGARNSGNT. The entire CDR3 reads CASSLGARNSGNTIYF.

In its sample, this clone was seen many times. Coverage ceases 3 residues before the CDR3 finishes, and the germline J gene fills in the end. The chain combines TRBV20-1 with TRBJ1-5, with D perhaps TRBD1 (6 bases). This CDR3 is built from 15 residues. V lost 0 bases, J lost 4 bases, and 13 bases lay in between. Germline lookup yields CDR1 DFQATT and CDR2 SNEGSKA (reference sequence). The CDR3 region is CSARDPPGVNQPQHF. CDR3 DNA (partial): TGCAGTGCTAGAGATCCCCCAGGGGTGAATCAGCCC.

This clone occurred many times. The junction and the germline gene differ at one end; a read error may be behind it. The read ends 3 residues before the CDR3 terminus; that terminus is restored from the germline J gene. The rearrangement joins TRBV6-2 or TRBV6-3 to TRBJ2-3, with D perhaps TRBD1 (5 bases). CDR1 is MNHEY, CDR2 SVGEGT, per germline. The CDR3 is 16 amino acids. CDR3 DNA, as far as it was read: TGTGCCAGCAGTTCCCTCGACAGTCCCGGCACAGATGCG. Translation: CASSSLDSPGTDA. The entire CDR3 reads CASSSLDSPGTDAQYF.

This clone was recorded at least ten times. The CDR3 loop reads CASSQGQGVDEQYF. CDR3 DNA (partial): TGCGCCAGCAGCCAGGGACAGGGTGTCGACGAG. The rearrangement links TRBV4-1 to TRBJ2-7, with 9 bases aligning to TRBD1. With the read ending 3 residues before the CDR3 end, the germline J gene is used to fill in that end. The CDR3 is 14 residues long. Germline CDR1 is MGHRA and CDR2 is YSYEKL. V gave up 3 bases and J gave up 5 bases; unmatched junction bases: 5.

This clone was seen ten or more times. From the germline J gene comes the end of the CDR3, since the read stops 3 residues before it. The genes are TRBV2 and TRBJ2-6; TRBD1 aligns across 8 bases. The trim removed 8 bases at V and 0 bases at J, leaving 6 bases unmatched. This CDR3 comprises 16 residues. Germline lookup yields CDR1 SNHLY and CDR2 FYNNEI. CDR3 sequence reads: CASGWTGPSGANVLTF. Partial CDR3 DNA: TGTGCCAGCGGGTGGACAGGGCCCTCTGGGGCCAACGTC.

In its sample, this clone was seen many times. The read is 3 residues too short to cover the CDR3 end, so that end is filled in from the germline J gene. V and J are TRBV2 and TRBJ2-4; 7 bases fit TRBD1. Germline V gene lookup returns CDR1 SNHLY and CDR2 FYNNEI. The CDR3 is made up of 18 amino acids. V trimming: 4 bases; J trimming: 0 bases; junction bases outside the gene matches: 12. CDR3 bases read: TGTGCCAGCAGTGGGCTTGGGGACAGTGGTGGAGCCAAAAACATT. Translating gives CASSGLGDSGGAKNI. The CDR3 as a whole reads CASSGLGDSGGAKNIQYF.

This clone showed up many times. Read data end 3 residues before the CDR3 end; the end is taken from the germline J gene. The rearrangement links TRBV5-1 to TRBJ2-2, with TRBD2 matching over 13 bases. CDR3 length equals 16 residues. J gave up 4 bases and V 3 bases, and 3 bases lay outside the gene matches. Germline V lookup: CDR1 SGHRS, CDR2 YFSETQ. The chain's CDR3 is CASSWTSGGGTGELFF. CDR3 DNA (partial): TGCGCCAGCAGCTGGACTAGCGGGGGTGGCACCGGGGAG. Full variable domain (outside the CDR3, taken from reference TRBV5-1 and TRBJ2-2): KAGVTQTPRYLIKTRGQQVTLSCSPISGHRSVSWYQQTPGQGLQFLFEYFSETQRNKGNFPGRFSGRQFSNSRSEMNVSTLELGDSALYLCASSWTSGGGTGELFFGEGSRLTVL.

This clone was counted ten times or more. The read gets to within 3 residues of the CDR3 end, and the germline J gene fills in the rest. The gene calls are TRBV19 and TRBJ2-7; D perhaps matches TRBD1 (5 bases). Germline V lookup: CDR1 LNHDA, CDR2 SQIVND (reference sequence). This CDR3 spans 13 amino acids. The V gene lost 3 bases and the J gene lost 4 bases, with 10 bases spanning the gap. The CDR3 reads CASSIRAGYEQYF. Partial CDR3 DNA: TGTGCCAGTAGTATTAGGGCAGGGTACGAG.

This clone was seen many times. The CDR3 goes on 3 residues after the read ends, and that part is filled in from the germline J gene. This chain joins TRBV19 and TRBJ2-1; possible D gene TRBD2, 6 bases. This CDR3 region has 16 residues. V was pared by 5 bases and J by 7 bases, with 21 bases between. Germline CDR1 and CDR2: LNHDA and SQIVND (reference sequence). CDR3 DNA, as far as it was read: TGTGCCAGTAGTTCCCCCCCGGGGGTTATGGGGAATGAG. It yields the protein CASSSPPGVMGNE. The full-length CDR3 reads as CASSSPPGVMGNEQFF.

This clone was detected only a few times. Germline and junction disagree at one end, which may indicate a read error. The read falls 3 residues short of the CDR3 end, and the missing part is taken from the germline J gene. V and J are TRBV7-9 and TRBJ1-1; a weak D match, TRBD1 (5 bases). This CDR3 region has 15 residues. The germline gives CDR1 SEHNR, CDR2 FQNEAQ (reference sequence). CDR3: CASSLERGMDTEAFF. The covered CDR3 bases are TGTGCCAGCAGCCTGGAGAGAGGAATGGACACCGAA.

This clone was counted many times. The read ends 3 residues early relative to the CDR3; the germline J gene fills the gap. The chain combines TRBV20-1 with TRBJ2-7; 8 bases are a match to TRBD1. Germline V CDR1 and CDR2: DFQATT, SNEGSKA (reference sequence). The J segment lost 6 bases and the V segment lost 6 bases, leaving 7 bases of the junction unmatched. This CDR3 contains 12 residues. This CDR3 is CSAWTGRVEQYF. The sequenced part of the CDR3 DNA is TGCAGTGCATGGACAGGGCGGGTCGAG.

This clone was counted at least ten times. The read terminates 3 residues before the CDR3 end, so the remaining end is supplied by the germline J gene. V usage is TRBV19 and J usage is TRBJ2-5; TRBD2 matches 8 bases. The CDR3 totals 14 residues. Trimming at V came to 5 bases and at J to 2 bases, leaving 4 bases not matched to a gene. CDR1 and CDR2 from the germline V gene are LNHDA and SQIVND (reference sequence). The CDR3 region is CASSSGLVQETQYF. CDR3 bases read: TGTGCCAGTAGTTCGGGACTAGTTCAAGAGACC.

This clone was detected ten times or more. The read terminates 3 residues before the CDR3 end, so the remaining end is supplied by the germline J gene. The genes are TRBV5-6 and TRBJ1-2; the D gene is possibly TRBD1 (6 bases). Trimming left V 0 bases short and J 6 bases short, with 12 bases between. The CDR3 extends over 14 amino acids. Germline V lookup: CDR1 SGHDT, CDR2 YYEEEE. This chain's CDR3 is CASSLGQPGDGYTF. Partial CDR3 DNA: TGTGCCAGCAGCTTGGGACAGCCAGGGGATGGC.

This clone was detected many times. The CDR3 end falls 3 residues outside the read, so it is completed with the germline J gene. Other DNA sequences from this sample encode an identical CDR3 as well. The chain combines TRBV7-9 with TRBJ1-1; no definite D call. The germline V and J ends were trimmed by 0 bases and 0 bases, with 5 bases remaining between them. In germline, CDR1 is SEHNR, CDR2 FQNEAQ (reference sequence). The CDR3 length is 14 residues. Here the CDR3 reads CASSLAGLNTEAFF. CDR3 DNA, as far as it was read: TGTGCCAGCAGCTTAGCCGGTTTGAACACTGAA.

This clone was seen at least ten times. The read ends 3 residues shy of where the CDR3 ends; the end is completed using the germline J gene. V gene TRBV19 combines with J gene TRBJ2-1, with 8 positions matching TRBD2. Germline CDR1 LNHDA, CDR2 SQIVND (reference sequence). With V trimmed by 3 bases and J by 7 bases, 14 bases remained unmatched. There are 17 residues in the CDR3. Here the CDR3 reads CASSIVSGSGTWNEQFF. Partial CDR3 DNA: TGTGCCAGTAGTATCGTGAGCGGTAGCGGGACCTGGAATGAG.

The table lists this clone with many counts. The read finishes 3 residues shy of the CDR3 end, and the germline J gene is used to complete it. This chain joins TRBV20-1 and TRBJ1-2, with D hard to call. The germline V gene encodes CDR1 DFQATT and CDR2 SNEGSKA (reference sequence). The CDR3 extends over 13 amino acids. The V and J ends lost 1 base and 4 bases respectively, with 10 bases between them. The CDR3 is CSARVGRFYGYTF. The sequenced CDR3 bases are TGCAGTGCTAGAGTTGGCAGGTTCTATGGC.

At least ten counts were recorded for this clone. The read gets to within 3 residues of the CDR3 end, and the germline J gene fills in the rest. The V gene is TRBV7-2, the J gene TRBJ2-1; 9 bases are a match to TRBD2. Germline CDR1 SGHTA, CDR2 FQGNSA. This CDR3 spans 15 amino acids. The V and J ends lost 1 base and 8 bases, in that order; junction bases with no gene match: 6. The CDR3 bases that were read are TGTGCCAGCAGCTTAGGAGCGGGAGGTTGGGATGAG. It translates to CASSLGAGGWDE. Given in full, the CDR3 is CASSLGAGGWDEQFF.